Sequencing of this T cell receptor (beta chain) was carried out in a study of shared clonotypes between healthy human individuals (dated by TCRdb to 2020 to 2021). For context, the study as a whole: Two women and a few men aged 18 to 49 years were included in the cohort. Per donor, leukapheresis produced somewhere between about 0.85 and 8.9 billion PBMCs. Per donor, three plates each were used for CD4 naive and CD4 memory, two for CD8 naive, and one for CD8 memory. Libraries were prepared and TCR repertoires were sequenced by different laboratories using diverse techniques, in order to increase sequencing depth and limit assay-specific biases. To estimate repertoire size and how much clonotype sharing occurs between individuals, the study deeply sequenced the blood TCR repertoires of several healthy adults. Here is what the overall study found, with its caveats: Higher generation probabilities were observed for clonotypes shared by all four sorted-subset donors than for non-shared clonotypes. Rarefaction of sorted-subset datasets indicated incomplete sequencing despite the large sequencing depth. Only blood was sampled, and tissue TCR repertoires likely differ from those in blood. Pairwise subsampling led to the expectation that sequencing depth would affect the degree of clonotype sharing among donors. Across several donors, roughly 5.1% of naive CD4, roughly 3.5% of naive CD8, 2.3% of memory CD4, and approximately 0.4% of memory CD8 clonotypes were shared. Because the study included a small number of donors, the genetic and exposure-history diversity represented was limited. Naive subsets generally had larger estimated clonotype richness than memory subsets.

Donors were healthy HIV-negative adults with no recently reported acute infections or vaccinations. Only Caucasian adults living in Nashville, Tennessee, USA were represented among the donors. CD4+ T cells were enriched by magnetic negative selection, after which naive cells were positively selected on CD45RA and the negative fraction was taken as the memory subset. After blood collection by leukapheresis, PBMCs were isolated using Ficoll-Histopaque density gradient centrifugation and then cryopreserved in the vapor phase of liquid nitrogen. Analytical flow cytometry was used to check the purity and quantity of each magnetically sorted T cell population. Genomic DNA was isolated from every sorted fraction and measured by UV absorbance on a Nanodrop 2000c. With regard to this clone: Its cognate antigen has yet to be identified. No clone much larger than this one lies a single base away; base qualities are absent.

TCR CDR3 regions were amplified from genomic DNA by multiplex PCR using the deep immunoSEQ assay. Extracted genomic DNA from each cell subset was distributed evenly across all wells of several immunoSEQ 96-well plates, and each plate was treated as a replicate. For sorted subsets, approximately 200 ng of genomic DNA, equivalent to around 30,000 T cell genomes, went into each replicate PCR. Purified libraries were quantified with a Qubit 3.0 fluorometer, sized on a Bioanalyzer 2100, and re-quantified with the KAPA Library Quantification kit. Every immunoSEQ 96-well plate was sequenced on a separate single-read 150-cycle Illumina NextSeq 550 flow cell. The study's own analysis went as follows. Because the immunoSEQ output held only junctional sequences and lacked quality scores, the filtering could not match the filtering applied to full-length reads. To assign V/J genes and CDR3, sequences were annotated using PyIR, a Python wrapper for IgBLAST v1.9, with IMGT germline references. Reads with weak V/J assignments (E-value above 1e-6), missing CDR3, stop codons, out-of-frame junctions, or ambiguous translated residues were removed. A V3J clonotype was defined by an identical inferred V gene, J gene, and CDR3 amino acid sequence. Percentage overlap between repertoires was computed as shared unique clonotypes divided by the size of the smaller repertoire. Repertoire richness was assessed with RTK rarefaction, the Chao1 estimator, and Recon v2.1 estimates of unobserved clonotypes. OLGA was used to compute generation probabilities for all TCRbeta clonotypes that the gDNA method yielded from four donors. Not all clones reach the TCRdb copy of this immuneACCESS table, which keeps in-frame sequences only. Checked studies attribute under half of the gap to unresolved V genes and leave the rest unexplained. V and J calls and clone size are given by that table; D and trimming were obtained from the DNA. Across this sample there are roughly 1,500,000 clones, with approximately 98% seen only once. 0.45% of the sample comes from the top ten.

The germline V end is reduced by 0 bases and the J end by 8 bases; junction bases left unmatched: 2. Including the terminal cysteine and phenylalanine, the CDR3 comprises 14 residues. CDR3 DNA only is kept here, 42 bases in frame from base 1. CDR1 and CDR2, looked up from the germline V gene, are SGHRS and YFSETQ. Sequenced material: naive CD4+ T cells sorted from blood. The sample's cell subset or site label, in plain terms: CD45RA+ positively selected. The V and J genes are TRBV5-1 and TRBJ2-1, with TRBD2 identical over 10 junction bases. The source of this sequence is a man under 40 in good health. The nucleotide sequence reads as follows: TGCGCCAGCAGCTTGGTACTAGCGGGGCATGAGCAGTTCTTC. The resulting protein is CASSLVLAGHEQFF.